This record looks at one T cell receptor beta chain sequence and its context. Its antigen is currently not known. One base away there is no much larger clone; base qualities are not given. TCRbeta CDR3 regions were amplified from genomic DNA using the immunoSEQ Assay, a bias-controlled multiplex PCR. From the authors' description of their analysis: The number of nucleated cells in each sample was estimated by amplification of reference gene primers within the assay. To quantify the absolute abundance of each unique TCRbeta CDR3 rearrangement, sequence reads were collapsed and filtered. Productive Simpson clonality was computed per sample as the square root of Simpson's diversity index over productive rearrangements. Not all clones reach the TCRdb copy of this immuneACCESS table, which keeps in-frame sequences only. Checked studies attribute under half of the gap to unresolved V genes and leave the rest unexplained. V, J and clone size reflect that table, while D and trimming were determined from the DNA. This sample holds 150,000 to 200,000 clones; around 80% were observed only once. The ten largest clones take up less than 15% of the sample.

The data derive from a study of blood T cell repertoires in COVID-19 (dated by TCRdb to the early 2020s). With respect to the entire study: Samples from collaborators originated in the United States, Italy and Spain and spanned both the acute and convalescent phases of COVID-19. Sample metadata almost always included a de-identified subject ID, COVID-19 status, age in years and sex. The repertoires were released in a freely available public database meant as a resource for research on the immune response to SARS-CoV-2. The samples were drawn from the first 160 participants of the ongoing ImmuneRACE study and from roughly 1,300 subjects provided by 6 global collaborators. Where available, HLA class I and class II types were obtained from metadata supplied by the sample provider rather than from assay-based typing. Subjects who had been exposed to COVID-19, were actively infected with it, or had recovered from it provided the deeply sampled blood TCRbeta repertoires that made up the dataset. The prospective study material was composed of cDNA or gDNA derived from T cells, B-cell-depleted T cells, or PBMCs.

What the study reported, not specific to this receptor: The quantity of clinical and demographic metadata differed by source and by participant and was supplied without curation.

Participants in the prospective study were aged about 18 to 100 years, lived in 24 United States geographic areas, and enrolled through a virtual design. In the prospective study, cohorts were assigned on the basis of participant-reported clinical history obtained from a screening survey and a study questionnaire. Recovered participants in ImmuneRACE Cohort 3 were defined by two consecutive negative NP/OP PCR tests, clearance by a healthcare professional, or resolution of symptoms. Each participant in the prospective study had whole blood, serum and a nasopharyngeal or oropharyngeal swab collected by mobile phlebotomists. Participants in the prospective study had the option to provide additional blood draws and questionnaires over an approximately 2-month period. Blood samples from the prospective study were shipped frozen or at room temperature prior to DNA extraction. Sequencing was done on a sample of PBMCs or T cells enriched from blood (not recorded which). This sequence was found in a man aged 50 to 59 who had recovered from COVID-19.

The CDR3: CASSSLTSGGAYNEQFF. The DNA reads as follows: TGTGCCAGCAGTTCCCTGACTAGCGGGGGGGCCTACAATGAGCAGTTCTTC. The chain joins TRBV27 to TRBJ2-1; TRBD2 fits 14 bases in the junction. Reading the germline V gene (reference sequence) gives CDR1 MNHEY and CDR2 SMNVEV. Unmatched junction bases come to 4, with V trimmed by 4 bases and J by 2 bases. The CDR3 runs 17 amino acids, cysteine and phenylalanine included. The only DNA kept is the CDR3, 51 bases in frame from the first base.